The 18 T cell receptor beta chains below all came from one sample that was sequenced in a study of T cell responses to AZD1222 COVID-19 vaccine (dated by TCRdb to the early 2020s). The library was produced with the immunoSEQ multiplex PCR assay. The immuneACCESS repertoire file appears here via TCRdb, limited to in-frame rearrangements. These files lack a portion of the clones; in checked studies, under half of the deficit traces to unresolved V genes, and the cause of the others is not known. This sample has about 140,000 clones in its table, and about 91% of those were observed once. The top ten constitute about 3.7% of the sample. The meaning of the sample's time point label: about 28 days (+/-7) after the second vaccine dose. This sample comprised peripheral blood, obtained 28 days after the second AZD1222 dose. The receptors were gathered from an adult who received the AZD1222 COVID-19 vaccine.

The rearrangement joins TRBV5-1 to TRBJ1-1; 8 bases agree with TRBD1. The CDR3 has 15 amino acids. V shed 0 bases and J 1 base; nucleotides not matched to a gene: 2. The germline V gene has CDR1 SGHRS and CDR2 YFSETQ. This CDR3 reads CASSLVTGANTEAFF. The CDR3 coding sequence is TGCGCCAGCAGCTTGGTGACAGGGGCGAACACTGAAGCTTTCTTT.

The CDR3 protein is CSVRTGGSMNTEAFF. CDR3 DNA sequence: TGCAGCGTTAGGACAGGGGGCTCGATGAACACTGAAGCTTTCTTT. The chain carries TRBV29-1 and TRBJ1-1; TRBD1 aligns across 11 bases. V lost 5 bases and J lost 0; bases outside the gene matches: 5. Germline V CDR1 and CDR2: SQVTM, ANQGSEA. The CDR3 runs 15 residues.

J is TRBJ2-1 and V is TRBV28; 12 bases agree with TRBD2. Per germline, CDR1 MDHEN and CDR2 SYDVKM. Trimming at V came to 3 bases and at J to 13 bases, leaving 13 bases not matched to a gene. The CDR3 covers 16 residues. DNA for the CDR3: TGTGCCAGCAGTTTCAGACTAGCGGGAGAGGTAGAAGGACAGTTCTTC. As protein: CASSFRLAGEVEGQFF.

The rearrangement joins TRBV30 to TRBJ1-5; TRBD1 is a possible D gene (5 bases). CDR1 and CDR2 (germline): GTSNPN, SVGIG (reference sequence). This CDR3 has 13 residues. The V end lost 2 bases, the J end lost 11 bases, and 16 bases lay between the germline ends. The CDR3 DNA sequence: TGTGCCTGGAGTCCGGGGCAAGCCCAGGCCCAGCATTTT. Translating it yields CAWSPGQAQAQHF. Drawing the rest from reference TRBV30 and TRBJ1-5, the complete variable domain is SQTIHQWPATLVQPVGSPLSLECTVEGTSNPNLYWYRQAAGRGLQLLFYSVGIGQISSEVPQNLSASRPQDRQFILSSKKLLLSDSGFYLCAWSPGQAQAQHFGDGTRLSIL.

V is TRBV9 and J is TRBJ1-4; a possible D gene is TRBD1 (6 bases). Looked up from germline, CDR1 is SGDLS and CDR2 is YYNGEE. There are 15 residues in the CDR3. Trimming pared 3 bases from V and 4 bases from J, leaving 13 bases between. DNA for the CDR3: TGTGCCAGCAGCGCGTTGGGACATTATAATGAAAAACTGTTTTTT. Its protein product is CASSALGHYNEKLFF.

This chain joins TRBV27 and TRBJ1-3; 10 bases line up with TRBD1. After removal of 6 bases from V and 7 bases from J, the junction contained 6 bases not matched to a gene. Germline CDR1 MNHEY, CDR2 SMNVEV (reference sequence). The CDR3 has 14 amino acids. CDR3 DNA: TGTGCCAGCAGCCCCGGGACAGGGGTGAACACCATATATTTT. It codes for CASSPGTGVNTIYF.

This chain joins TRBV21-1 and TRBJ1-1; the D call of TRBD1 is as the table states it, not checked on the DNA. TRBV21-1 is flagged as a pseudogene. CDR3 size: 15 residues. CDR3 amino acids: CASSPKIVPGSQAFF. CDR3 nucleotides: TGTGCCAGCAGCCCTAAAATAGTTCCAGGTTCCCAGGCTTTCTTT.

As regards this clone: Other DNA sequences in this specimen translate into the identical CDR3. V and J are TRBV9 and TRBJ2-1; possibly TRBD2 for D (5 bases). This CDR3 region has 14 residues. V gave up 1 base and J gave up 2 bases, with 7 bases separating them. Germline CDR1 SGDLS, CDR2 YYNGEE. The CDR3 loop reads CASSVYGTYNEQFF. The CDR3 nucleotides are TGTGCCAGCAGCGTATACGGGACCTACAATGAGCAGTTCTTC.

The chain has TRBV6-1 and TRBJ2-1; D ambiguous. The CDR3 covers 11 residues. With 2 bases removed from V and 8 bases from J, the gap between germline ends came to 4 bases. Germline V CDR1 and CDR2: MNHNS, SASEGT. CDR3 protein: CASSELYEQFF. In nucleotides, the CDR3 is TGTGCCAGCAGTGAACTGTATGAGCAGTTCTTC.

This rearrangement joins TRBV6-6 to TRBJ2-7; D is unresolved. Germline V gene sequence: CDR1 MNHNY, CDR2 SVGAGI (reference sequence). V lost 5 bases and J 2 bases, leaving 10 bases between the germline ends. CDR3 length equals 13 residues. CDR3 loop: CASSHGPTYEQYF. Here the CDR3 DNA reads TGTGCCAGCAGTCATGGACCCACCTACGAGCAGTACTTC.

This chain joins TRBV2 and TRBJ2-1; 12 positions agree with TRBD2. Looked up from germline, CDR1 is SNHLY and CDR2 is FYNNEI. The CDR3 extends over 15 amino acids. V lost 6 bases to trimming and J lost 9 bases; unmatched junction nucleotides: 9. Here the CDR3 reads CASRGEGLAGIEQFF. The CDR3 DNA reads as TGTGCCAGCAGGGGGGAAGGACTAGCGGGAATTGAGCAGTTCTTC.

The rearrangement links TRBV6-5 to TRBJ1-2; tentatively, D is TRBD1 (6 bases). The germline gives CDR1 MNHEY, CDR2 SVGAGI. V was cut by 4 bases and J by 6 bases, with 18 bases left in between. CDR3 length: 15 amino acids. The CDR3 reads CASSSPGQSRNGYTF. CDR3 coding DNA: TGTGCCAGCAGTTCCCCTGGACAGTCCAGGAATGGCTACACCTTC.

This clone was counted a single time. CDR3 in amino acids: CSAWGGRAANEQFF. CDR3 nucleotide sequence: TGCAGCGCTTGGGGCGGGAGGGCCGCGAATGAGCAGTTCTTC. J is TRBJ2-1 and V is TRBV29-1, with 9 positions matching TRBD2. The CDR3 length is 14 residues. In germline, CDR1 is SQVTM, CDR2 ANQGSEA. With V trimmed by 7 bases and J by 7 bases, 11 bases remained unmatched.

The chain has TRBV4-1 and TRBJ1-1; maybe TRBD1 (6 bases). Trimming took 0 bases from V and 2 from J, leaving 10 bases between them. The CDR3 has 15 amino acids. Germline CDR1 and CDR2: MGHRA and YSYEKL. CDR3 sequence: CASSQDQGHNTEAFF. DNA of the CDR3: TGCGCCAGCAGCCAAGATCAGGGACACAACACTGAAGCTTTCTTT.

This rearrangement joins TRBV28 to TRBJ1-2; the D gene is possibly TRBD1 (5 bases). V was shortened by 6 bases and J by 8 bases, with 16 bases between the two germline ends. In germline, CDR1 is MDHEN, CDR2 SYDVKM. The CDR3 length is 13 residues. The CDR3 nucleotides are TGTGCCAGCAGCTGGGGGTCGGCGGACGGCTACACCTTC. Encoded protein: CASSWGSADGYTF.

The chain combines TRBV19 with TRBJ2-3, with D hard to call. Germline V gene lookup returns CDR1 LNHDA and CDR2 SQIVND (reference sequence). V lost 9 bases, J lost 0 bases, and 10 bases lay in between. The CDR3 length is 13 residues. CDR3 sequence reads: CARRVRSTDTQYF. CDR3 sequence (DNA): TGTGCCAGACGGGTGAGGAGCACAGATACGCAGTATTTT.

The chain recombines TRBV7-9 with TRBJ2-6; D is ambiguous. Trimming shortened V by 5 bases and J by 0 bases, and 8 bases separated the two germline ends. CDR3 length equals 15 residues. Germline V lookup: CDR1 SEHNR, CDR2 FQNEAQ (reference sequence). The CDR3 sequence is CASSRTRSGANVLTF. The CDR3 DNA follows: TGTGCCAGCAGCCGCACCCGCTCTGGGGCCAACGTCCTGACTTTC.

The rearrangement links TRBV7-2 to TRBJ2-3, with 7 bases identical to TRBD2. Germline V gene lookup returns CDR1 SGHTA and CDR2 FQGNSA. V shed 5 bases and J 13 bases; nucleotides not matched to a gene: 15. The CDR3 runs 14 residues. The CDR3 DNA follows: TGTGCCAGCAGCATATACCAGAGGACTAGTTTAAAGTATTTT. Its translation is CASSIYQRTSLKYF.